These 8 T cell receptor beta chains were all obtained from the same sample, sequenced in a study of control samples from healthy donors and cancer patients. Clones were sequenced by immunoSEQ multiplex PCR, and TCRdb holds only the in-frame ones, with some missing. The sample has fewer than 70,000 clones, approximately 94% seen once; the top ten hold around 4%. Material: blood. Receptor source: a man aged 30 to 45 in good health.

The chain recombines TRBV18 with TRBJ1-5, with D uncertain. V gave up 3 bases and J gave up 5 bases, with 17 bases separating them. Germline V gene lookup returns CDR1 KGHSH and CDR2 LQKENI. This CDR3 comprises 16 residues. The CDR3 loop is CASSPFFNGSYQPQHF. The CDR3 bases are TGTGCCAGCTCACCTTTTTTCAATGGGTCCTATCAGCCCCAGCATTTT.

The rearrangement uses TRBV6-2 or TRBV6-3 and TRBJ1-3; 7 bases match TRBD1. CDR3 length equals 16 residues. The V segment lost 5 bases and the J segment 0 bases; nucleotides outside the gene matches: 7. Per germline, CDR1 MNHEY and CDR2 SVGEGT. CDR3 nucleotide sequence: TGTGCCAGCAGTACCGGGACAGCCGACTCTGGAAACACCATATATTTT. Translated: CASSTGTADSGNTIYF.

The gene calls are TRBV7-9 and TRBJ2-7; 9 bases are shared with TRBD1. V dropped 0 bases and J dropped 4; count of bases not matched to a gene: 1. Germline V gene data show CDR1 as SEHNR and CDR2 as FQNEAQ (reference sequence). The CDR3 has 14 residues. This CDR3 reads CASSLAGQGYEQYF. For the CDR3, the DNA is TGTGCCAGCAGCTTAGCAGGACAGGGGTACGAGCAGTACTTC.

The chain recombines TRBV4-1 with TRBJ1-6, with D unclear. The germline V gene encodes CDR1 MGHRA and CDR2 YSYEKL. Trimming took off 4 bases at V and 3 bases at J, with 13 bases between the two ends. The CDR3 sequence is 16 residues long. This CDR3 is CASSPLGLNYNSPLHF. In nucleotides, the CDR3 is TGCGCCAGCAGCCCTCTCGGACTGAACTATAATTCACCCCTCCACTTT.

The J gene is TRBJ2-5, the V gene TRBV5-1; TRBD2 might be the D (5 bases). There are 14 residues in the CDR3. Germline CDR1 reads SGHRS; CDR2 reads YFSETQ. Trimming left V 0 bases short and J 1 base short, with 7 bases between. The CDR3 sequence is CASSLAEGQETQYF. CDR3 in DNA: TGCGCCAGCAGCTTGGCCGAGGGCCAAGAGACCCAGTACTTC.

This chain connects TRBV30 to TRBJ1-3; TRBD1 is a possible D gene (6 bases). Germline V CDR1 and CDR2: GTSNPN, SVGIG (reference sequence). The V end was cut by 3 bases, the J end by 8 bases, with 11 bases between. The CDR3 totals 12 residues. The CDR3 loop is CAWRIRGDTIYF. CDR3 bases: TGTGCCTGGAGAATCAGGGGTGACACCATATATTTT.

The V and J genes are TRBV28 and TRBJ2-3, with 8 bases matching TRBD1. CDR3 length: 13 amino acids. Per germline, CDR1 MDHEN and CDR2 SYDVKM. V was clipped by 10 bases and J by 1 base; unmatched bases: 4. In DNA form, the CDR3 reads TGTGCCATCCCGGGACAGGGCACAGATACGCAGTATTTT. Translation gives CAIPGQGTDTQYF.

The gene calls are TRBV9 and TRBJ1-4; no clear D. The V gene's germline CDR1 is SGDLS and CDR2 YYNGEE. The V gene lost 0 bases and the J gene lost 4 bases, with 7 bases spanning the gap. The CDR3 is 14 amino acids. CDR3 region: CASSVVDNNEKLFF. CDR3 sequence (DNA): TGTGCCAGCAGCGTAGTTGACAATAATGAAAAACTGTTTTTT.